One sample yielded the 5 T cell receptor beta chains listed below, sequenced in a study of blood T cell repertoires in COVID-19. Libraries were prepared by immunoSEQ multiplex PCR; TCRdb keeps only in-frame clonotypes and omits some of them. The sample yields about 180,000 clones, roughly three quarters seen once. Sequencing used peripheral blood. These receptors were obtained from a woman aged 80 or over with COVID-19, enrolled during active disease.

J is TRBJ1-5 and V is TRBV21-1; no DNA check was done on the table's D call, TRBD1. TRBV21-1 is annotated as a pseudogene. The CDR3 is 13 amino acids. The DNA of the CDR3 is TGTGCCAGACAGGGGGCGAGCAATCAGCCCCAGCATTTT. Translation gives CARQGASNQPQHF.

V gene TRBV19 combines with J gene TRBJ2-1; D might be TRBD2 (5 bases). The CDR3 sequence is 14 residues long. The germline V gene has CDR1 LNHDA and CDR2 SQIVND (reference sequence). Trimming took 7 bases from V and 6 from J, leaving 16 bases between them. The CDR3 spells CASTPPGVANEQFF. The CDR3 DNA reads TGTGCCAGTACCCCGCCCGGGGTCGCCAATGAGCAGTTCTTC. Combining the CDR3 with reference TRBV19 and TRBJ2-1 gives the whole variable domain DGGITQSPKYLFRKEGQNVTLSCEQNLNHDAMYWYRQDPGQGLRLIYYSQIVNDFQKGDIAEGYSVSREKKESFPLTVTSAQKNPTAFYLCASTPPGVANEQFFGPGTRLTVL.

The CDR3 coding sequence is TGTGCCAGCAGCCGAACGGGACAGCTCAATGATGAGCAGTTCTTC. Translation gives CASSRTGQLNDEQFF. V usage is TRBV7-6 and J usage is TRBJ2-1; TRBD1 matches 7 bases. The CDR3 runs 15 residues. From germline, CDR1 is SGHVS and CDR2 FNYEAQ. The V and J ends lost 5 bases and 8 bases, in that order; junction bases with no gene match: 12.

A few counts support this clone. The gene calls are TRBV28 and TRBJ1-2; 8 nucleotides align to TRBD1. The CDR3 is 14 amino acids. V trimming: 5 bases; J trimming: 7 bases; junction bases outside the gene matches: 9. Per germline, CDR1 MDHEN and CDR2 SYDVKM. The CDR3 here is CASSDTGGAPGYTF. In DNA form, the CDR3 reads TGTGCCAGCAGTGATACAGGGGGGGCGCCTGGCTACACCTTC.

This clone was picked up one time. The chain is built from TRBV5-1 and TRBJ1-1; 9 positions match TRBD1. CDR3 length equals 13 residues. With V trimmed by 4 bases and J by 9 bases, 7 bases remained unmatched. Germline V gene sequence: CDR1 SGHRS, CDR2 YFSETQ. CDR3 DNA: TGCGCCAGCAGCGCCCCGGGACAGGGTAAAGCTTTCTTT. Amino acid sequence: CASSAPGQGKAFF.